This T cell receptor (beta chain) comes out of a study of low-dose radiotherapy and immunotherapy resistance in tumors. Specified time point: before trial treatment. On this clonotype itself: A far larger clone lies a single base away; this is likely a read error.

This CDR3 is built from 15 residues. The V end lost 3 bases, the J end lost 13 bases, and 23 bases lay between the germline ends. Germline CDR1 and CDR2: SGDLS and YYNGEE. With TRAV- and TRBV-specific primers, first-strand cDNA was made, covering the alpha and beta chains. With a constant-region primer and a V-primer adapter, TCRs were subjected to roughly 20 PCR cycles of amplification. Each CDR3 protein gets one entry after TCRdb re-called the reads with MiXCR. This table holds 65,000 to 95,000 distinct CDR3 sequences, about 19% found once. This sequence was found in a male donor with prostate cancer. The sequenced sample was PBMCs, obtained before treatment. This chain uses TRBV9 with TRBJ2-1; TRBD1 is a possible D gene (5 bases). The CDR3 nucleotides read TGTGCCAGCAGCGAGGTACCGTCCGGACAAGAGACCCAGTTCTTC. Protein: CASSEVPSGQETQFF.